This T cell receptor beta chain was observed in a study of blood T cell repertoires in COVID-19 (dated by TCRdb to 2018 to 2020). Context from the whole study: Samples covering the acute and convalescent phases of COVID-19 were provided by collaborators in the United States, Italy and Spain. Sample metadata almost always included a de-identified subject ID, COVID-19 status, age in years and sex. Subjects who had been exposed to COVID-19, were actively infected with it, or had recovered from it provided the deeply sampled blood TCRbeta repertoires that made up the dataset. The material from the prospective study consisted of cDNA or gDNA derived from T cells, B-cell-depleted T cells, or PBMCs. HLA class I and class II types, where available, came from metadata supplied by the sample provider rather than from assay-based typing. Samples came from the ongoing ImmuneRACE study (first 160 participants) plus 1,254 subjects from 6 global collaborators. The repertoires were released in a freely available public database intended as a resource for research on the immune response to SARS-CoV-2. Broader findings and caveats from the paper: The quantity of clinical and demographic metadata differed by source and by participant and was supplied without curation.

At the junction V is shortened by 2 bases and J by 8 bases; bases outside the gene matches: 7. Inclusive of the bounding cysteine and phenylalanine, the CDR3 is 14 residues long. This entry keeps only the CDR3 DNA: 42 bases, framed from base 1. From a lookup of the germline V gene, CDR1 and CDR2 are MDHEN and SYDVKM. Participants in the prospective study were aged about 18 to 95 years, lived in under 30 United States geographic areas, and enrolled through a virtual design. To assign participants to cohorts, the prospective study relied on clinical history that participants themselves reported in a screening survey and a study questionnaire. Exposed participants had been in contact with someone with a PCR-confirmed or clinician-diagnosed COVID-19 case within 2 weeks of study entry. Each participant in the prospective study had whole blood, serum and a nasopharyngeal or oropharyngeal swab collected by mobile phlebotomists. Prospective study participants could optionally give additional blood draws and questionnaires over an approximately 2-month period. Prospective study blood samples were shipped either frozen or at room temperature before DNA extraction.

TCRbeta CDR3 regions were amplified from genomic DNA by means of the immunoSEQ Assay, a bias-controlled multiplex PCR. Per the original workflow: The number of nucleated cells in each sample was estimated by amplification of reference gene primers within the assay. To quantify the absolute abundance of each unique TCRbeta CDR3 rearrangement, sequence reads were collapsed and filtered. For each sample, productive Simpson clonality was calculated as the square root of Simpson's diversity index across productive rearrangements. In its TCRdb copy, this immuneACCESS table keeps in-frame sequences only and misses some clones. Where compared with another copy, unresolved V genes explain less than half of these, and the others have no known cause. The DNA gave D and trimming, while V, J and clone size come from that table. Counted in this sample were more than 350,000 clones; approximately 90% of them appeared once. The top ten constitute approximately 1.3% of the sample.

On this clone itself: Its antigen target is currently unknown. Base qualities are missing; no much larger clone stands one base away.

The TCR comes from a woman between 18 and 29 years old who had been exposed to COVID-19. The sequenced sample was PBMCs or T cells enriched from blood (not recorded which). The chain was built from TRBV28 and TRBJ1-2; TRBD1 aligns with 8 central bases. DNA sequence: TGTGCCAGCAGTTTAGGCAGGGGGCTTCGGGGCTACACCTTC. Its translation is CASSLGRGLRGYTF.